Presented here are 24 T cell receptor beta chains from one specimen sequenced in a study of glioma-infiltrating T cells. Amplification of TCR alpha and beta CDR3 regions from RNA used iRepertoire nested multiplex PCR. TCRdb redid the calling of the multiplex PCR reads with MiXCR, one entry per CDR3 protein. The sample lists approximately 400,000 distinct CDR3 sequences, roughly two fifths seen once, with about 12% in the top ten. The specimen sequenced was glioma tissue, nonneoplastic brain tissue, or PBMCs (not recorded which). The receptors shown here come from a human donor with low-grade glioma or glioblastoma, undergoing nonglioma brain surgery, or in good health (not recorded which).

The genes are TRBV10-3 and TRBJ1-2, with D possibly being TRBD1 (5 bases). Germline V gene data show CDR1 as ENHRY and CDR2 as SYGVKD. V was clipped by 7 bases and J by 5 bases, with 17 bases between them. The length of the CDR3 is 14 residues. The CDR3 protein is CAITERGFGYGYTF. In nucleotides, the CDR3 is TGTGCCATCACCGAGCGGGGGTTTGGGTATGGCTACACCTTC.

The chain uses TRBV20-1 and TRBJ2-3; D unclear. Trimming left V 6 bases short and J 2 bases short, with 18 bases between. The CDR3 runs to 15 residues. Germline V gene data show CDR1 as DFQATT and CDR2 as SNEGSKA (reference sequence). CDR3 nucleotide sequence: TGCAGTGCCGTGGCAGGCGTGGGTTCCACAGATACGCAGTATTTT. Translating it yields CSAVAGVGSTDTQYF.

This clonotype was found many times. V gene TRBV6-2 or TRBV6-3 combines with J gene TRBJ1-5; D is undetermined. The CDR3 sequence is 13 residues long. Germline V CDR1 and CDR2: MNHEY, SVGEGT. Trimming removed 5 bases from V and 5 bases from J, with 10 bases in between. This CDR3 reads CASSPSIYQPQHF. Written as DNA, the CDR3 is TGTGCCAGCAGTCCCTCGATATATCAGCCCCAGCATTTT.

This clonotype was seen only a few times. V gene TRBV27 combines with J gene TRBJ1-6; the D gene is possibly TRBD1 (5 bases). Trimming shortened V by 11 bases and J by 10 bases, and 21 bases separated the two germline ends. The V gene's germline CDR1 is MNHEY and CDR2 SMNVEV (reference sequence). This CDR3 contains 14 residues. This CDR3 reads CARTPRGTVSPLHF. The CDR3 DNA reads TGTGCCCGCACCCCAAGGGGTACCGTGTCACCCCTCCACTTT.

Details on this clonotype: A much more abundant neighbour one base away suggests this may be a read error. As the CDR3 is not closed by the conserved phenylalanine or tryptophan, this likely results from a read error. This chain joins TRBV6-1 and TRBJ2-3; 10 bases are shared with TRBD1. Germline values: CDR1 MNHNS, CDR2 SASEGT. The V and J ends lost 5 bases and 4 bases, in that order; junction bases with no gene match: 3. The CDR3 runs 14 residues. DNA of the CDR3: TGTGCCAGCAGTAGACAGGGGGCATCAGATACGCAGTATTCT. Amino acid sequence: CASSRQGASDTQYS.

The CDR3 sequence: CASSEGFWTEAFF. The CDR3 DNA sequence: TGTGCCAGTTCGGAGGGGTTTTGGACTGAAGCTTTCTTT. The rearrangement uses TRBV19 and TRBJ1-1; D might be TRBD1 (5 bases). There are 13 residues in the CDR3. Trimming removed 8 bases from V and 5 bases from J, with 15 bases in between. Germline CDR1 LNHDA, CDR2 SQIVND (reference sequence).

The chain combines TRBV15 with TRBJ2-7, with 9 positions matching TRBD1. Germline V CDR1 and CDR2: LNHNV, YYDKDF (reference sequence). The CDR3 covers 15 residues. The V gene end was trimmed by 1 base and the J gene end by 3 bases; junction bases not matched to a gene: 4. CDR3 protein: CATSRVRDRDYEQYF. In DNA, the CDR3 is TGTGCCACCAGCAGAGTACGGGACAGGGACTACGAGCAGTACTTC.

The rearrangement uses TRBV20-1 and TRBJ2-1, with D maybe TRBD2 (6 bases). Germline V gene data show CDR1 as DFQATT and CDR2 as SNEGSKA (reference sequence). The CDR3 totals 14 residues. V was pared by 5 bases and J by 2 bases, with 13 bases between. CDR3 DNA sequence: TGCAGTGCTTCGGACTACGTTCCCTACAATGAGCAGTTCTTC. This translates into CSASDYVPYNEQFF.

Remarks on this clonotype: At one boundary the junction diverges from the germline segment, which might be a read error. The V and J genes are TRBV4-3 and TRBJ1-1, with D hard to call. This CDR3 is 15 amino acids long. Per the germline V gene, CDR1 is LGHNA and CDR2 is YSLEER. CDR3 DNA sequence: TGCGCCAGCAGCCAAGTATGGGCATTGAACACTAAAGCTTTCTTT. Residues: CASSQVWALNTKAFF.

The chain couples TRBV19 to TRBJ1-3; D is unclear. V was trimmed by 3 bases and J by 3 bases, leaving 12 bases between them. This CDR3 has 15 residues. Germline CDR1 and CDR2: LNHDA and SQIVND (reference sequence). The CDR3 bases are TGTGCCAGTAGTATCGGCAGCTCATATGGAAACACCATATATTTT. Translating it yields CASSIGSSYGNTIYF.

The rearrangement uses TRBV29-1 and TRBJ2-5; no definite D call. The CDR3 has 13 residues. The V gene lost 2 bases and the J gene lost 1 base, with 8 bases spanning the gap. Germline V gene sequence: CDR1 SQVTM, CDR2 ANQGSEA. The CDR3 nucleotides read TGCAGCGTTGAACCTCGGATCCAAGAGACCCAGTACTTC. This codes for CSVEPRIQETQYF.

The chain carries TRBV4-2 and TRBJ1-1, with TRBD1 matching 9 bases. V was pared by 4 bases and J by 6 bases, with 9 bases of the junction left unmatched. Germline lookup yields CDR1 LGHNA and CDR2 YNFKEQ. The CDR3 loop spans 15 amino acids. In DNA, the CDR3 is TGTGCCAGCAGCCTACCGGGACAGGGCGGCGCTGAAGCTTTCTTT. It yields the protein CASSLPGQGGAEAFF.

This clonotype was recorded many times. This sequence joins TRBV6-1 and TRBJ1-4; D remains unclear. The CDR3 spans 12 residues. From germline, CDR1 is MNHNS and CDR2 SASEGT. V was cut by 5 bases and J by 8 bases, with 9 bases left in between. The CDR3 coding sequence is TGTGCCAGCAGTTCGCGAAAGGAAAAACTGTTTTTT. This codes for CASSSRKEKLFF.

The CDR3 bases are TGTGCCAGCAGTTTAGACAGGGTTATAGGAAACTATGGCTACACCTTC. As protein: CASSLDRVIGNYGYTF. V and J are TRBV12-3 or TRBV12-4 and TRBJ1-2; a possible D gene is TRBD1 (6 bases). The CDR3 loop spans 16 amino acids. V gave up 1 base and J gave up 2 bases, with 14 bases separating them.

The CDR3 region has the DNA TGTGCCAGTAGTATTCCCCCACAGGGATATAGCAATCAGCCCCAGCATTTT. Protein sequence: CASSIPPQGYSNQPQHF. This chain links TRBV19 with TRBJ1-5, with D tentatively TRBD1 (6 bases). Per the germline V gene, CDR1 is LNHDA and CDR2 is SQIVND (reference sequence). Trimming cost V 3 bases and J 0 bases, with 15 bases left between them. This CDR3 spans 17 amino acids.

The chain couples TRBV4-1 to TRBJ2-3, with D possibly matching TRBD2 (6 bases). Germline lookup yields CDR1 MGHRA and CDR2 YSYEKL. This CDR3 contains 16 residues. Trimming removed 5 bases from V and 0 bases from J, with 15 bases in between. CDR3 sequence (DNA): TGCGCCAGCAGCTTGGGGCTAGCGCTAAGCACAGATACGCAGTATTTT. Translation gives CASSLGLALSTDTQYF.

On this clonotype: This could be a read error, since a much larger clone is one nucleotide away. The chain recombines TRBV6-2 or TRBV6-3 with TRBJ1-5; D perhaps matches TRBD1 (5 bases). Germline assignment: CDR1 MNHEY and CDR2 SVGEGT. The CDR3 is 18 residues long. The CDR3 region is CASSFWPGASYSNQPLHF. CDR3 DNA sequence: TGTGCCAGCAGTTTTTGGCCTGGGGCAAGCTATAGCAATCAGCCCCTGCATTTT.

Notes on this clonotype: A much more abundant neighbour one base away suggests this may be a read error. The CDR3: CASSFFRAGYERYF. CDR3 in DNA: TGTGCCAGCAGTTTTTTTCGGGCGGGATACGAGCGGTACTTC. The chain combines TRBV27 with TRBJ2-7, with D possibly matching TRBD2 (6 bases). The CDR3 runs 14 residues. The germline V gene has CDR1 MNHEY and CDR2 SMNVEV (reference sequence).

This clonotype was seen a few times. The chain recombines TRBV3-1 with TRBJ2-1, with D possibly TRBD2 on 5 matching bases. The CDR3 runs 13 residues. The germline V gene encodes CDR1 LGHDT and CDR2 YNNKEL (reference sequence). V lost 3 bases and J 6 bases, leaving 9 bases between the germline ends. CDR3 bases: TGTGCCAGCAGCCAGGGAGCCTTCAATGAGCAGTTCTTC. Its protein product is CASSQGAFNEQFF.

Ten or more counts support this clonotype. The CDR3 DNA follows: TGTGCCAGCAGCCTACAGAGCTCAGGGCTAGATACGCAGTATTTT. This gives the protein CASSLQSSGLDTQYF. The chain couples TRBV28 to TRBJ2-3, with TRBD1 as a possible D gene (5 bases). V lost 6 bases to trimming and J lost 5 bases, with 18 bases between them. CDR1 is MDHEN, CDR2 SYDVKM, per germline. The CDR3 is 15 amino acids. The full variable domain, with the rest looked up from reference TRBV28 and TRBJ2-3, is DVKVTQSSRYLVKRTGEKVFLECVQDMDHENMFWYRQDPGLGLRLIYFSYDVKMKEKGDIPEGYSVSREKKERFSLILESASTNQTSMYLCASSLQSSGLDTQYFGPGTRLTVL.

This clonotype occurred many times. The J gene is TRBJ1-1, the V gene TRBV28; unclear D gene. Trimming shortened V by 3 bases and J by 1 base, and 9 bases separated the two germline ends. The CDR3 totals 14 residues. Germline V CDR1 and CDR2: MDHEN, SYDVKM. CDR3 nucleotide sequence: TGTGCCAGCAGTTTTAGTAGGGCGAACACTGAAGCTTTCTTT. Translating it yields CASSFSRANTEAFF.

This clonotype appeared many times. This chain connects TRBV28 to TRBJ1-2; 8 nucleotides match TRBD1. The trim removed 6 bases at V and 4 bases at J, leaving 10 bases unmatched. This CDR3 spans 15 amino acids. The germline CDR1 and CDR2 sequences are MDHEN and SYDVKM. The CDR3 DNA reads as TGTGCCAGCAGCTCAGCCGGGACAGGCAGCTATGGCTACACCTTC. Its protein is CASSSAGTGSYGYTF.

The gene calls are TRBV3-1 and TRBJ1-2, with 8 bases that match TRBD1. The V gene end was trimmed by 3 bases and the J gene end by 3 bases; junction bases not matched to a gene: 9. The germline V gene has CDR1 LGHDT and CDR2 YNNKEL (reference sequence). CDR3 length: 16 residues. CDR3 nucleotide sequence: TGTGCCAGCAGCCAGAGGGACAGGTCCCCATACTATGGCTACACCTTC. It codes for CASSQRDRSPYYGYTF.

Turning to this clonotype: This may stem from a read error, because a much larger clone lies one nucleotide away. J is TRBJ2-7 and V is TRBV6-1, with D uncertain. V was shortened by 5 bases and J by 4 bases, with 12 bases between the two germline ends. The germline CDR1 and CDR2 sequences are MNHNS and SASEGT. The CDR3 is made up of 13 amino acids. CDR3 sequence (DNA): TGTGCCAGCAGTAAAAGGGCGGTTTACGAGCAGTACTTC. Translated, it gives CASSKRAVYEQYF.